This T cell receptor beta chain was identified during a study of CD8 T cells in ankylosing spondylitis. Worth noting for this clonotype: Its cognate antigen is unknown.

Making use of molecular barcodes, quantitative 5'-RACE generated TCR beta libraries. TCRdb reanalysed the 5' RACE reads using MiXCR and keeps one entry per CDR3 protein. The repertoire has over 700,000 distinct CDR3 sequences, 19% of them found once; the top ten carry around 20%. The CDR3 spans 17 residues. CDR1 MGHRA and CDR2 YSYEKL come from the germline V gene. V was shortened by 1 base and J by 6 bases, with 20 bases between the two germline ends. Whole-study findings and limits: In peripheral blood, disease-linked CD8+ clones occurred at relatively low frequencies. Within ankylosing spondylitis blood, a TCR beta motif made up of fewer than ten highly homologous variants appeared to be characteristic. In ankylosing spondylitis patients, matched synovial fluid reportedly showed significant enrichment of disease-linked clones. Past studies reported some motif variants in reactive arthritis synovial fluid and blood.

This receptor was identified in a male donor with ankylosing spondylitis. The sequencing sample was made of blood, either unsorted or a sorted T cell fraction (not recorded which). The chain employs TRBV4-1 and TRBJ2-3; D is perhaps TRBD2 (5 bases). This CDR3 reads CASSQAVASGASDTQYF. The DNA for the CDR3 is TGCGCCAGCAGCCAAGCTGTGGCCTCCGGTGCTAGCGATACGCAGTATTTT.